Sequencing of this T cell receptor beta chain was carried out in a study of CXCR3-negative and CXCR3-positive naive CD8 T cells. Whole-study findings and limits: Against CXCR3-negative naive cells, CXCR3-positive naive cells showed more hydrophobic TRB CDR3s. Cryopreserved PBMCs had partly decreased CXCR3 expression; fresh PBMCs were used in most assays.

Of note for this clonotype: What it binds is not known.

UMI-labeled 5' RACE TRB cDNA libraries were prepared from the cells. Using the 5' RACE reads, TCRdb records one entry per CDR3 protein without DNA. The data include tens of thousands of distinct CDR3 sequences; the top ten clones carry 0.53%. The CDR3 covers 13 residues. Germline loops: CDR1 ENHRY, CDR2 SYGVKD. The V call is TRBV10-3, the J call TRBJ1-6; lacking DNA, the TRBD1 call made by TCRdb goes unchecked. Sequenced input: naive CXCR3+ CD8+ T cells from blood. Subset of the sample: CD45RO-CCR7+CD27+CD95- naive CD8+ T cells expressing CXCR3 (TNR3+). This clonotype originated in a human donor in good health. Some clones in this sample may be carry-over from other donors' samples. This CDR3 reads CAISEGGTSPLHF.